This T cell receptor beta chain was documented in a study of response to subunit inactivated influenza vaccine. For this clonotype: Its antigen is still unknown.

The germline gives CDR1 MNHNS, CDR2 SASEGT. The CDR3 has 14 residues. Trimming removed 4 bases at V and 12 bases at J, with 22 bases between. TCRdb reprocessed the RT-PCR reads with MiXCR, giving one entry per CDR3 protein. The repertoire has under 200,000 distinct CDR3 sequences, 9.5% to 13% of them found once; the top ten carry around 11%. Study-level results: That few new T cells are recruited by each seasonal influenza vaccination was the authors' suggestion.

This chain connects TRBV6-1 to TRBJ2-7; D uncertain. This specimen consisted of non-naive T cells sorted from PBMCs, obtained roughly 6 weeks after vaccination. The TCR originated in a man aged 50 to 60 who received an inactivated influenza vaccine. Written as DNA, the CDR3 is TGTGCCAGCAGTGCCCCCGAGGCCCAGGCCCGGCGGTACTTC. Translating gives CASSAPEAQARRYF.